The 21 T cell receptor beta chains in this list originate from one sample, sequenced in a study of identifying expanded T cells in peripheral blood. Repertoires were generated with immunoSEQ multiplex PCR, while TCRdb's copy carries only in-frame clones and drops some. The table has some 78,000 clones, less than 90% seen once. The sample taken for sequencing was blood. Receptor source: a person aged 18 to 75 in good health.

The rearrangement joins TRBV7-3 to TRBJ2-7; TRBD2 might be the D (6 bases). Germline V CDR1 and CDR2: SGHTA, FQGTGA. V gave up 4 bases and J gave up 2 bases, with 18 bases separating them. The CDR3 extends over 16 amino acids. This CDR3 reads CASSSGERASPYEQYF. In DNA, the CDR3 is TGTGCCAGCAGCTCAGGAGAGCGGGCCTCACCCTACGAGCAGTACTTC.

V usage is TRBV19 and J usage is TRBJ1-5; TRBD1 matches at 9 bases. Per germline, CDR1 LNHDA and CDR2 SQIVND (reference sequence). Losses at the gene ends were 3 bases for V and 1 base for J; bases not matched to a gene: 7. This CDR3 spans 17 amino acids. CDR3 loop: CASSILSGTGSNQPQHF. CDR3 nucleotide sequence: TGTGCCAGTAGTATCCTTTCCGGGACAGGGAGCAATCAGCCCCAGCATTTT.

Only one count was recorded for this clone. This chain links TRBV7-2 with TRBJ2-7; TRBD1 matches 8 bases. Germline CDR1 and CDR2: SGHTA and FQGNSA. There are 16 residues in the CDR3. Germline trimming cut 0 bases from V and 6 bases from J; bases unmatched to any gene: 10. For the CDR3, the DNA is TGTGCCAGCAGCTTAGCGCGGACAGGGAATTTGCGCGAGCAGTACTTC. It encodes CASSLARTGNLREQYF. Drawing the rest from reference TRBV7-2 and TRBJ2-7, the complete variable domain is GAGVSQSPSNKVTEKGKDVELRCDPISGHTALYWYRQSLGQGLEFLIYFQGNSAPDKSGLPSDRFSAERTGGSVSTLTIQRTQQEDSAVYLCASSLARTGNLREQYFGPGTRLTVT.

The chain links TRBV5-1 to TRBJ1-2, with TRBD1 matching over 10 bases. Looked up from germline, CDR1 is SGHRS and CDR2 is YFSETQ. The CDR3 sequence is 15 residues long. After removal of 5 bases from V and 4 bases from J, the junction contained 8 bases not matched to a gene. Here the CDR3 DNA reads TGCGCCAGCAGGGAGCGACAGGGGGCACGCTATGGCTACACCTTC. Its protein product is CASRERQGARYGYTF.

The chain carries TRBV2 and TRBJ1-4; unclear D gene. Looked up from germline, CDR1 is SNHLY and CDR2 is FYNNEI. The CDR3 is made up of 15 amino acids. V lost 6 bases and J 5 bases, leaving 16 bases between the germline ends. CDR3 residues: CASRVAEGNNEKLFF. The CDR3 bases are TGTGCCAGCAGAGTCGCGGAGGGTAACAATGAAAAACTGTTTTTT.

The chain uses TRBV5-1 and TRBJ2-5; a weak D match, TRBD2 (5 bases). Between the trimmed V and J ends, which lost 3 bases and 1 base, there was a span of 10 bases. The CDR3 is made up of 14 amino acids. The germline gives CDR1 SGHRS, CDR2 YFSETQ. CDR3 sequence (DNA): TGCGCCAGCAGCTGGGCTAGCAGCCAAGAGACCCAGTACTTC. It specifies CASSWASSQETQYF.

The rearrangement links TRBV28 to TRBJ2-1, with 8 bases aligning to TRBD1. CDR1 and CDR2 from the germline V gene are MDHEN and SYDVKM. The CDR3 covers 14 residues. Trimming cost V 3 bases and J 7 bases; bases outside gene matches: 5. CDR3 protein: CASSLDRELNEQFF. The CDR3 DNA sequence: TGTGCCAGCAGTTTGGACAGGGAGTTGAATGAGCAGTTCTTC.

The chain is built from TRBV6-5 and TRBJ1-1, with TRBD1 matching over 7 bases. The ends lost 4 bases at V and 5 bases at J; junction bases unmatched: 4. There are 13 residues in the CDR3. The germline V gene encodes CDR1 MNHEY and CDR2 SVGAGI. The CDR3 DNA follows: TGTGCCAGCAGTTCGGACAGGATGACTGAAGCTTTCTTT. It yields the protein CASSSDRMTEAFF.

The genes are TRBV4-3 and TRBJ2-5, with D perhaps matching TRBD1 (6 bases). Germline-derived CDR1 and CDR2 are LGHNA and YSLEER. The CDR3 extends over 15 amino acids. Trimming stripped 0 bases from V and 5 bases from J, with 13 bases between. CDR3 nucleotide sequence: TGCGCCAGCAGCCAAGATAACAGGGCCAGGGAGACCCAGTACTTC. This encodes CASSQDNRARETQYF.

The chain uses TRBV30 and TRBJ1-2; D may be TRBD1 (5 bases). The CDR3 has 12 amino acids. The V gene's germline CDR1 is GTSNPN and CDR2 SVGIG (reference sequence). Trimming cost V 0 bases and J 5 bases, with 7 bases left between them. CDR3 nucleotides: TGTGCCTGGAGTGTTGGGGGGTATGGCTACACCTTC. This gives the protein CAWSVGGYGYTF.

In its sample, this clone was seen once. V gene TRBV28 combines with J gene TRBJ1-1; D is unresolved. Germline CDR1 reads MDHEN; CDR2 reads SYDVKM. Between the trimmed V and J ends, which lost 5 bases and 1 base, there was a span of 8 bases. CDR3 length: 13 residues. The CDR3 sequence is CASSPSKNTEAFF. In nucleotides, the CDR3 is TGTGCCAGCAGTCCCTCCAAGAACACTGAAGCTTTCTTT. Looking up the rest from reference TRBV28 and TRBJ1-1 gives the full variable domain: DVKVTQSSRYLVKRTGEKVFLECVQDMDHENMFWYRQDPGLGLRLIYFSYDVKMKEKGDIPEGYSVSREKKERFSLILESASTNQTSMYLCASSPSKNTEAFFGQGTRLTVV.

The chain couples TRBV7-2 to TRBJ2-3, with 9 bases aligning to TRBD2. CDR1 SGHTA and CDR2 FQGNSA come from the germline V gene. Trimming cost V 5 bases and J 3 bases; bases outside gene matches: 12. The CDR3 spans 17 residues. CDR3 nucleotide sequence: TGTGCCAGCAGCGGAAGAGTAGCGGGAGAGGGAACAGATACGCAGTATTTT. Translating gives CASSGRVAGEGTDTQYF.

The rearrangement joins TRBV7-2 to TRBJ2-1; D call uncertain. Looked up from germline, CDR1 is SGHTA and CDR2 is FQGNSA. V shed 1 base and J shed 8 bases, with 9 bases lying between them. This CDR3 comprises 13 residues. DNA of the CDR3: TGTGCCAGCAGCTTAGTGTGGGCGCATGAGCAGTTCTTC. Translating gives CASSLVWAHEQFF.

The CDR3 DNA sequence: TGCGCCAGCAGCTTGGCTGGGGATCCTGGGGCCAACGTCCTGACTTTC. Translation: CASSLAGDPGANVLTF. The chain combines TRBV5-1 with TRBJ2-6; D gene uncertain. Germline loops: CDR1 SGHRS, CDR2 YFSETQ. The V end lost 0 bases, the J end lost 2 bases, and 9 bases lay between the germline ends. The CDR3 contains 16 residues.

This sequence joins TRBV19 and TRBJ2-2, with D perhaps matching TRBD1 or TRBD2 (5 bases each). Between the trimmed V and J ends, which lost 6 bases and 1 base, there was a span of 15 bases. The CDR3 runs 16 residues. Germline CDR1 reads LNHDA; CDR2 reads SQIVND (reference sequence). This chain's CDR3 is CASSTPGTLNTGELFF. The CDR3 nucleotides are TGTGCCAGTAGCACCCCCGGGACCTTGAACACCGGGGAGCTGTTTTTT.

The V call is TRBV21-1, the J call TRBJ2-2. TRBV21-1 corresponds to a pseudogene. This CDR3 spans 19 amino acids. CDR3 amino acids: CASSNPCLPTRRGTGELFF. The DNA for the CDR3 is TGTGCCAGCAGCAACCCATGCCTTCCGACACGGCGAGGCACCGGGGAGCTGTTTTTT.

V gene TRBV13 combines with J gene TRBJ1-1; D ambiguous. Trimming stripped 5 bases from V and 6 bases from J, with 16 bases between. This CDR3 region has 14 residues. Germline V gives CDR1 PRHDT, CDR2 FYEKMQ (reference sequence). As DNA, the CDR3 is TGTGCCAGCAGCAACCTGGGTGGGGAGGCTGAAGCTTTCTTT. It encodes CASSNLGGEAEAFF.

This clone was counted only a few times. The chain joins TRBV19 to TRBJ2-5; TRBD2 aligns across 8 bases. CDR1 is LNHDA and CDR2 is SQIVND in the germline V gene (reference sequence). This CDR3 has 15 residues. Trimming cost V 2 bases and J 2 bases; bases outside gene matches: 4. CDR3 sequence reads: CASSISGGSQETQYF. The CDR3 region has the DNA TGTGCCAGTAGTATATCGGGGGGGTCGCAAGAGACCCAGTACTTC. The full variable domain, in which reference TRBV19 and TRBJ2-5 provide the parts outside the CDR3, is DGGITQSPKYLFRKEGQNVTLSCEQNLNHDAMYWYRQDPGQGLRLIYYSQIVNDFQKGDIAEGYSVSREKKESFPLTVTSAQKNPTAFYLCASSISGGSQETQYFGPGTRLLVL.

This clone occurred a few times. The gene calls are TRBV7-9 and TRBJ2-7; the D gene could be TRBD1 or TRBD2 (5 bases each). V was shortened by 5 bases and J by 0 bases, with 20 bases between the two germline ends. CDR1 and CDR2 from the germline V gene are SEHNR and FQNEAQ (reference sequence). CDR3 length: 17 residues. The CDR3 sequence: CASSHSTGTVVSYEQYF. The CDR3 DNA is TGTGCCAGCAGCCATTCGACCGGGACGGTAGTCTCCTACGAGCAGTACTTC.

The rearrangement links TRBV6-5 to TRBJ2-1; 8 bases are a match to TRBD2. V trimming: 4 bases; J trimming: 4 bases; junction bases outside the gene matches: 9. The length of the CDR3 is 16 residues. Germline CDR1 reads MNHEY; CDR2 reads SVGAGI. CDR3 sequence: CASSWAGGGPYNEQFF. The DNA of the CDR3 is TGTGCCAGCAGTTGGGCGGGAGGCGGTCCTTACAATGAGCAGTTCTTC.

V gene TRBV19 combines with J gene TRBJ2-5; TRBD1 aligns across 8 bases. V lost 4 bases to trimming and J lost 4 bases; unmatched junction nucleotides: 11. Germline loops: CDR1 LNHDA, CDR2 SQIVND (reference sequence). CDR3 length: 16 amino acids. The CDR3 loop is CASSTTTIQGGETQYF. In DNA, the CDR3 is TGTGCCAGTAGTACGACTACTATACAGGGGGGAGAGACCCAGTACTTC.